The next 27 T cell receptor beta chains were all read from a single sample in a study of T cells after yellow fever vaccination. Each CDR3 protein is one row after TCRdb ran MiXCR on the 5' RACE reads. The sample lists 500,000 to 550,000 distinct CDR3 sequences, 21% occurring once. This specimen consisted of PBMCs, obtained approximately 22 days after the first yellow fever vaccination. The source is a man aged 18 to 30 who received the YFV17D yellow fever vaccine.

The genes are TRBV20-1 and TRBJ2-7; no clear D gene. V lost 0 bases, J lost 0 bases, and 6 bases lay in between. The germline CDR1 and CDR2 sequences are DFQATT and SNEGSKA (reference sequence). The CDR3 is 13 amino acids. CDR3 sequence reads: CSARDIVSYEQYF. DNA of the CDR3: TGCAGTGCTAGAGATATCGTCTCCTACGAGCAGTACTTC.

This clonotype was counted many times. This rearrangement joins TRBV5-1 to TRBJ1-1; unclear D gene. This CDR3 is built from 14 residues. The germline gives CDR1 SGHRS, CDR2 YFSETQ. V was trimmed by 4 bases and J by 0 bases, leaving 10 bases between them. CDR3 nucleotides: TGCGCCAGCAGCCCCGGCACTTTGAACACTGAAGCTTTCTTT. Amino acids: CASSPGTLNTEAFF.

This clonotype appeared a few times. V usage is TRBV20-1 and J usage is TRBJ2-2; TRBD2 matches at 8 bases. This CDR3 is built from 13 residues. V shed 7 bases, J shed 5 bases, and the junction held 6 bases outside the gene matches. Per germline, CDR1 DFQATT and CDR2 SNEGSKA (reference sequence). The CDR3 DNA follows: TGCAGTGTCGGGGGGGCGGGGACCGGGGAGCTGTTTTTT. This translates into CSVGGAGTGELFF.

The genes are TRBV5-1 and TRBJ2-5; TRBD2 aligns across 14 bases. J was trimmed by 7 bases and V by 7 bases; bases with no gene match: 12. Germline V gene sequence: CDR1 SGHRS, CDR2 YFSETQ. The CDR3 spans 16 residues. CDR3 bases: TGCGCCAGCGCCCGGCAAGGGACTAGCGGGGGCATGACCCAGTACTTC. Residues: CASARQGTSGGMTQYF.

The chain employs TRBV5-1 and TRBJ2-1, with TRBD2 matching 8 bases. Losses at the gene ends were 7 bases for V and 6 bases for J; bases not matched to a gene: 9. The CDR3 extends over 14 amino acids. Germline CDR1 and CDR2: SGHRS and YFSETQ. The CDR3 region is CASHPGGAANEQFF. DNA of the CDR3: TGCGCCAGCCATCCGGGAGGGGCAGCCAATGAGCAGTTCTTC.

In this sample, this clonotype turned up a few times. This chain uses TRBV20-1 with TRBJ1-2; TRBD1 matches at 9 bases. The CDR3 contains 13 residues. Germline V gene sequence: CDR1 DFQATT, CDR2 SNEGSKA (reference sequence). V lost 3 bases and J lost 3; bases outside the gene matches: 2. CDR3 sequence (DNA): TGCAGTGCTAGCCGGACAGGGGACTATGGCTACACCTTC. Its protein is CSASRTGDYGYTF.

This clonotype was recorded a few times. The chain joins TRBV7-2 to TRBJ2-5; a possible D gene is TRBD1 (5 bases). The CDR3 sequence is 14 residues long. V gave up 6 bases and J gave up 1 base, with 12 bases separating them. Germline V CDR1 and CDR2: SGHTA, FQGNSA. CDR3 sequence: CASSRQGSQETQYF. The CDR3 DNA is TGTGCCAGCAGTCGTCAGGGTTCCCAAGAGACCCAGTACTTC. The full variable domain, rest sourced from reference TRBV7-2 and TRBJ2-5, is GAGVSQSPSNKVTEKGKDVELRCDPISGHTALYWYRQSLGQGLEFLIYFQGNSAPDKSGLPSDRFSAERTGGSVSTLTIQRTQQEDSAVYLCASSRQGSQETQYFGPGTRLLVL.

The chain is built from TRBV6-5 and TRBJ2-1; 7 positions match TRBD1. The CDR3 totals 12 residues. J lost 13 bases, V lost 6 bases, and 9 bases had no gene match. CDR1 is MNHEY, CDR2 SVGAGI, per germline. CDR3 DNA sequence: TGTGCCAGCAGCAATTCCGGGACAGTACAGTTCTTC. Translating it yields CASSNSGTVQFF.

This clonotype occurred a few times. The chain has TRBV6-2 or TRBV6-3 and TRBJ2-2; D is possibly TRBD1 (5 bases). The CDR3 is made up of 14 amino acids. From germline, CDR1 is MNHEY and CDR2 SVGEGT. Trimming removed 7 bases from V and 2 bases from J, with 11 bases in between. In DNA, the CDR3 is TGTGCCAGCAACGACAGACTCAACACCGGGGAGCTGTTTTTT. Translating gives CASNDRLNTGELFF.

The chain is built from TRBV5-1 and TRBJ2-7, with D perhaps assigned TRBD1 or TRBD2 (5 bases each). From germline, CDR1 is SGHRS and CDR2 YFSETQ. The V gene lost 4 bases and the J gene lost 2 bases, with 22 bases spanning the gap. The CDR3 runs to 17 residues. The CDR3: CASSLNLGRGTTYEQYF. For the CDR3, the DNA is TGCGCCAGCAGCCTCAACCTGGGACGAGGGACCACCTACGAGCAGTACTTC.

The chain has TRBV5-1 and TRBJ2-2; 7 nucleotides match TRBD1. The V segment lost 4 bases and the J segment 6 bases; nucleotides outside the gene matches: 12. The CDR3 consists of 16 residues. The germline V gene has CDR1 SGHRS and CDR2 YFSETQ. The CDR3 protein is CASSRDAQGMAGELFF. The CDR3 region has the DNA TGCGCCAGCAGCAGAGATGCACAGGGGATGGCCGGGGAGCTGTTTTTT.

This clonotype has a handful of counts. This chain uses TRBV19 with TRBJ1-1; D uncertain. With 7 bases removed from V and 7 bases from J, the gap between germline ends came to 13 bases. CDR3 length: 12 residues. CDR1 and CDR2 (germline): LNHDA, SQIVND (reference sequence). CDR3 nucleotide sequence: TGTGCCAGTACATCACAAGGGAATGAAGCTTTCTTT. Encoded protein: CASTSQGNEAFF. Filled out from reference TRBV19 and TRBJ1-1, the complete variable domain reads DGGITQSPKYLFRKEGQNVTLSCEQNLNHDAMYWYRQDPGQGLRLIYYSQIVNDFQKGDIAEGYSVSREKKESFPLTVTSAQKNPTAFYLCASTSQGNEAFFGQGTRLTVV.

The CDR3 loop is CATSDSGTGYSGEQFF. CDR3 nucleotide sequence: TGTGCCACCAGTGATTCCGGGACAGGGTATAGTGGTGAGCAGTTCTTC. V is TRBV24-1 and J is TRBJ2-1; 9 bases align to TRBD1. Germline V lookup: CDR1 KGHDR, CDR2 SFDVKD. The CDR3 contains 16 residues. The junction had 10 bases not matched to a gene; V was cut back by 2 bases and J by 9 bases.

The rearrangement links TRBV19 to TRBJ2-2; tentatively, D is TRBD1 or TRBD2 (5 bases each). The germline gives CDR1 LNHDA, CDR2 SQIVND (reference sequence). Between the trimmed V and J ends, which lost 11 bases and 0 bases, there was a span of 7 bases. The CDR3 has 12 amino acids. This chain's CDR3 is CASGPNTGELFF. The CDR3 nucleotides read TGTGCCTCGGGACCGAACACCGGGGAGCTGTTTTTT.

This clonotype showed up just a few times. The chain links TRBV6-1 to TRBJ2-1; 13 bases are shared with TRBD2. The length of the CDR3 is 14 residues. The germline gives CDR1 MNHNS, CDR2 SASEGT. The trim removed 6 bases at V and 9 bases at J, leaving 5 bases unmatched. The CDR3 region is CASSPGLAGPEQFF. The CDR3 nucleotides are TGTGCCAGCAGCCCGGGACTAGCGGGGCCTGAGCAGTTCTTC.

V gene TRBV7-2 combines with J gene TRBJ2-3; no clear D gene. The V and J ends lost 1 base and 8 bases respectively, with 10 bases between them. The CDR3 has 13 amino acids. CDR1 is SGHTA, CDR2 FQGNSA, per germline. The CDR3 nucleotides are TGTGCCAGCAGCTTAGGGGCCCTCAGTACGCAGTATTTT. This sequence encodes CASSLGALSTQYF.

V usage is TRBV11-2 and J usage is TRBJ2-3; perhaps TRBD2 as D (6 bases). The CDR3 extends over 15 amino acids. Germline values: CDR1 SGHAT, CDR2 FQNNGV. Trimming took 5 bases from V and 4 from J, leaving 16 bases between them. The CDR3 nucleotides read TGTGCCAGCAGCCGATTTGGCGGGGAGGCAGATACGCAGTATTTT. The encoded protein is CASSRFGGEADTQYF.

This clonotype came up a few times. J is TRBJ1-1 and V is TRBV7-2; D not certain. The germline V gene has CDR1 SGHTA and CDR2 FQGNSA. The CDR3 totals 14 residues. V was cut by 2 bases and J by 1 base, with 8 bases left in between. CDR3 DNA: TGTGCCAGCAGCTTAATAAGTAGGAACACTGAAGCTTTCTTT. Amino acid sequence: CASSLISRNTEAFF.

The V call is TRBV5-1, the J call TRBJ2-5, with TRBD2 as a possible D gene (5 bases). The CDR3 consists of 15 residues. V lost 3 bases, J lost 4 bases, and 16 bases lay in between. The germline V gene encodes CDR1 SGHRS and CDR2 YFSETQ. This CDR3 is CASSWTGRSTETQYF. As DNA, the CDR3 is TGCGCCAGCAGCTGGACTGGGAGAAGTACAGAGACCCAGTACTTC.

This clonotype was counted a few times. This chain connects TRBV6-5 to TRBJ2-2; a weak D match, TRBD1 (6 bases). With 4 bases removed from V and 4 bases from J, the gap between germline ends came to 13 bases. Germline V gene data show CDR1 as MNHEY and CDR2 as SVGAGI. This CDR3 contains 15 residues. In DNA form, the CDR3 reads TGTGCCAGCAGTTTCCCCTCAGGGGCCACCGGGGAGCTGTTTTTT. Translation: CASSFPSGATGELFF.

The CDR3 loop is CASSYFRDQPQHF. The DNA of the CDR3 is TGTGCCAGCAGTTACTTTCGGGATCAGCCCCAGCATTTT. V gene TRBV6-5 combines with J gene TRBJ1-5, with no clear D. The germline CDR1 and CDR2 sequences are MNHEY and SVGAGI. The CDR3 spans 13 residues. V gave up 1 base and J gave up 5 bases, with 6 bases separating them.

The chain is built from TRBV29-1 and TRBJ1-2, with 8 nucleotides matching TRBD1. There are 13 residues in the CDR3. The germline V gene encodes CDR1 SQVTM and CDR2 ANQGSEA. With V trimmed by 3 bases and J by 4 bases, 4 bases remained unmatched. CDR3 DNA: TGCAGCGTTGAGTCGGACAGGGTCTATGGCTACACCTTC. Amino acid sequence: CSVESDRVYGYTF.

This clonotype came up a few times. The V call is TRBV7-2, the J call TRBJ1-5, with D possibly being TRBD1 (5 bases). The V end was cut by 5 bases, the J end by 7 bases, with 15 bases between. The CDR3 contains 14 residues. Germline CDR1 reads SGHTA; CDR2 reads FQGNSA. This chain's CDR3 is CASSHPGGDQPQHF. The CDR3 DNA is TGTGCCAGCAGCCACCCGGGGGGGGACCAGCCCCAGCATTTT.

Here the CDR3 reads CASSLAGTFYEQYV. CDR3 nucleotides: TGTGCCAGTAGTCTGGCAGGGACTTTCTACGAGCAGTACGTC. The J gene is TRBJ2-7, the V gene TRBV19; maybe TRBD2 (6 bases). CDR3 length: 14 residues. Germline values: CDR1 LNHDA, CDR2 SQIVND (reference sequence). With 5 bases removed from V and 3 bases from J, the gap between germline ends came to 14 bases.

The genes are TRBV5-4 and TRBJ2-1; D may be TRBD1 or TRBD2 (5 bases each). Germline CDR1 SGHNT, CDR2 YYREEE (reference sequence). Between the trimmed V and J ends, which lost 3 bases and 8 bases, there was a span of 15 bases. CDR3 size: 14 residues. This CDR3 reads CASSSAGSGDEQFF. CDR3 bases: TGTGCCAGCAGCTCGGCAGGGAGCGGCGATGAGCAGTTCTTC.

In DNA form, the CDR3 reads TGTGCCACCAGCAGCAAAAACGAAAAACTGTTTTTT. This translates into CATSSKNEKLFF. V gene TRBV15 combines with J gene TRBJ1-4; the D is unclear. V was trimmed by 3 bases and J by 8 bases, leaving 7 bases between them. This CDR3 comprises 12 residues. CDR1 and CDR2 from the germline V gene are LNHNV and YYDKDF (reference sequence). The entire variable domain, with the rest obtained from reference TRBV15 and TRBJ1-4, is as follows: DAMVIQNPRYQVTQFGKPVTLSCSQTLNHNVMYWYQQKSSQAPKLLFHYYDKDFNNEADTPDNFQSRRPNTSFCFLDIRSPGLGDTAMYLCATSSKNEKLFFGSGTQLSVL.

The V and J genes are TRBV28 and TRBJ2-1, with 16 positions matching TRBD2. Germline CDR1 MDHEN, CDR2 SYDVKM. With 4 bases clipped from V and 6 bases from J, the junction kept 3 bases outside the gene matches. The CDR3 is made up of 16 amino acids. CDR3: CASSSGLAGGGNEQFF. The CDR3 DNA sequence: TGTGCCAGCAGTTCGGGACTAGCGGGGGGGGGCAATGAGCAGTTCTTC.